This entry lists 2 T cell receptor beta chains sequenced from one sample in a study of T cell changes during pregnancy in multiple sclerosis. Sequencing used immunoSEQ multiplex PCR; TCRdb keeps in-frame clones, though not all of them. The sample records about 62,000 clones, 70% to 90% being singletons. The specimen was peripheral blood, collected in the first trimester of pregnancy. The receptors originated from a female donor with multiple sclerosis, enrolled in a pregnancy study.

The chain links TRBV2 to TRBJ2-6, with 7 bases identical to TRBD1. CDR3 size: 16 residues. Germline V gene data show CDR1 as SNHLY and CDR2 as FYNNEI. CDR3 sequence reads: CSQTGTALSGANVLTF. CDR3 DNA sequence: TGTTCACAAACCGGGACAGCACTCTCTGGGGCCAACGTCCTGACTTTC.

J is TRBJ1-5 and V is TRBV10-1; a weak D match, TRBD1 (5 bases). The CDR3 is 13 residues long. Germline CDR1 is WNHNN and CDR2 is SYGVQD (reference sequence). V was cut by 0 bases and J by 6 bases, with 6 bases left in between. DNA of the CDR3: TGCGCCAGCAGTGAGTCGGGGCCTCAGCCCCAGCATTTT. Protein product: CASSESGPQPQHF.